These 5 T cell receptor beta chains were all obtained from the same sample, sequenced in a study of cytomegalovirus exposure and HLA in healthy donors. Vbeta (60) and Jbeta (13) primers were used in the PCR. Profiled with immunoSEQ multiplex PCR; TCRdb holds only in-frame clones, not every one. The data contain about 180,000 clones, more than 75% of them singletons. The material sequenced was PBMCs. These receptors originate from a man between 35 and 55 years old in good health and CMV-seronegative.

J is TRBJ2-3 and V is TRBV18; maybe TRBD1 (6 bases). With 3 bases removed from V and 0 bases from J, the gap between germline ends came to 7 bases. Germline V CDR1 and CDR2: KGHSH, LQKENI. The CDR3 runs to 14 residues. The CDR3 is CASSPRGSTDTQYF. The CDR3 DNA sequence: TGTGCCAGCTCACCCAGGGGTAGCACAGATACGCAGTATTTT.

The chain links TRBV7-8 to TRBJ2-5; D call uncertain. The CDR3 runs to 16 residues. Germline lookup yields CDR1 SGHVS and CDR2 FQNEAQ. V lost 2 bases and J 4 bases, leaving 17 bases between the germline ends. Here the CDR3 reads CASSLYGQRTGETQYF. The CDR3 bases are TGTGCCAGCAGCTTATATGGTCAGCGAACGGGAGAGACCCAGTACTTC.

V is TRBV4-1 and J is TRBJ1-2; the D is unclear. Germline CDR1 is MGHRA and CDR2 is YSYEKL. V was shortened by 4 bases and J by 6 bases, with 18 bases between the two germline ends. The CDR3 spans 15 residues. CDR3 DNA: TGCGCCAGCAGCCCCCCCCTTCGAGAGTCCCATGGCTACACCTTC. Its translation: CASSPPLRESHGYTF.

The rearrangement joins TRBV5-6 to TRBJ1-1; D remains ambiguous. This CDR3 has 13 residues. The V end lost 4 bases, the J end lost 4 bases, and 11 bases lay between the germline ends. The germline V gene encodes CDR1 SGHDT and CDR2 YYEEEE. CDR3 sequence (DNA): TGTGCCAGCAGCCCCCAAGAGAGCACTGAAGCTTTCTTT. Protein sequence: CASSPQESTEAFF.

The chain combines TRBV28 with TRBJ2-2; possibly TRBD2 for D (5 bases). Germline V gene sequence: CDR1 MDHEN, CDR2 SYDVKM. Trimming took off 6 bases at V and 5 bases at J, with 13 bases between the two ends. This CDR3 has 14 residues. The CDR3 DNA follows: TGTGCCAGCAGCCCCGGTGGGAGAACCGGGGAGCTGTTTTTT. Translating it yields CASSPGGRTGELFF.